The clone carrying this T cell receptor (beta chain) has more than one count but fewer than ten. Participant age was roughly 18 to 100 years, and participants resided in 24 US areas. This sample stems from a study of blood T cell repertoires in COVID-19. Study summary: Sources were T cells, B-cell-depleted T cells, or PBMCs; the material itself was cDNA or gDNA.

The CDR3 is 15 residues long. The trim removed 4 bases at V and 6 bases at J, leaving 5 bases unmatched. CDR1 and CDR2 (germline): MNHNY, SVGAGI (reference sequence). Original processing notes: Reference gene primer amplification gave nucleated cell count estimates. TCRdb's table, derived via immunoSEQ multiplex PCR, lists solely in-frame clones and lacks some. From that table come the V and J calls and clone size; the DNA was used to work out D and trimming. The data show around 150,000 clones, 80% to 90% seen once. This TCR was sampled from a man aged 45 to 65 who had recovered from COVID-19. Sequencing was performed on PBMCs or T cells enriched from blood (not recorded which). The chain recombines TRBV6-6 with TRBJ2-1; TRBD2 matches 11 bases. The CDR3 here is CASSFTSGGVNEQFF. In DNA form, the CDR3 reads TGTGCCAGCAGTTTTACTAGCGGGGGAGTCAATGAGCAGTTCTTC.